This is a list of T cell receptor beta chains from one sample in a study of T-cell reconstitution after alpha-beta-depleted transplantation in children. TCRdb passed the PCR reads through MiXCR, listing each CDR3 protein once. Of about a million distinct CDR3 sequences in the sample, 25% to 30% were seen once. The sample in question was PBMCs, mostly from graft donor cells, obtained 360 days after TCRalphabeta/CD19-depleted stem cell transplant. Receptor source: a boy less than two years old who had a stem cell transplant for SCID, so the T cells may come from the graft donor. Each CDR3 is given with its conserved first and last residue. The D gene is left open where the match is weak. Clone size appears in some rows only: once, few, many, or a class for an expanded clone.

clone_size: -; d_call: TRBD1; j_call: TRBJ1-1; v_call: TRBV10-3; cdr3_nt: TGTGCCATCAGTGAGTCATTGGGACAGGCCGGTGAAGCTTTCTTT; cdr3_aa: CAISESLGQAGEAFF
clone_size: few; d_call: -; j_call: TRBJ2-1; v_call: TRBV7-6; cdr3_nt: TGTGCCAGCAGCTTAGGGGGGGCCCACTCCTACAATGAGCAGTTCTTC; cdr3_aa: CASSLGGAHSYNEQFF
clone_size: -; d_call: -; j_call: TRBJ2-3; v_call: TRBV5-1; cdr3_nt: TGCGCCAGCAGCCCCGGACGGGGAAAAGATACGCAGTATTTT; cdr3_aa: CASSPGRGKDTQYF
clone_size: -; d_call: -; j_call: TRBJ2-3; v_call: TRBV7-9; cdr3_nt: TGTGCCAGCAGCCCAGGACGTAACACAGATACGCAGTATTTT; cdr3_aa: CASSPGRNTDTQYF
clone_size: many; d_call: TRBD2; j_call: TRBJ2-7; v_call: TRBV9; cdr3_nt: TGTGCCAGCAGCGTGGGGGGGAGCTCCTACGAGCAGTACTTC; cdr3_aa: CASSVGGSSYEQYF
clone_size: many; d_call: -; j_call: TRBJ2-2; v_call: TRBV18; cdr3_nt: TGTGCCAGCTCACCACCGACGGGGAGCACCGGGGAGCTGTTTTTT; cdr3_aa: CASSPPTGSTGELFF
clone_size: -; d_call: TRBD1; j_call: TRBJ2-3; v_call: TRBV27; cdr3_nt: TGTGCCAGCAGGAGACAGGGGGCAGAGACAGATACGCAGTATTTT; cdr3_aa: CASRRQGAETDTQYF
clone_size: few; d_call: -; j_call: TRBJ1-5; v_call: TRBV20-1; cdr3_nt: TGCAGTGCTAGTTGGGCCGGGAATGTCAATCAGCCCCAGCATTTT; cdr3_aa: CSASWAGNVNQPQHF
clone_size: -; d_call: TRBD2; j_call: TRBJ2-1; v_call: TRBV10-2; cdr3_nt: TGCGCCAGCAGGGGCTTGAGAACGGGGGGGCAAAACAATGAGCAGTTCTTC; cdr3_aa: CASRGLRTGGQNNEQFF
clone_size: -; d_call: TRBD1; j_call: TRBJ1-1; v_call: TRBV7-2; cdr3_nt: TGTGCCAGCAGCTTAGGTGGGACAGCCCCCGAGGCTTTCTTT; cdr3_aa: CASSLGGTAPEAFF
clone_size: -; d_call: -; j_call: TRBJ1-1; v_call: TRBV20-1; cdr3_nt: TGCAGTGCTAGAACGTCGGGACTCCTGAACACTGAAGCTTTCTTT; cdr3_aa: CSARTSGLLNTEAFF
clone_size: few; d_call: TRBD2; j_call: TRBJ2-5; v_call: TRBV7-9; cdr3_nt: TGTGCCAGCGGGACTAGCGACACACAAGAGACCCAGTACTTC; cdr3_aa: CASGTSDTQETQYF
clone_size: -; d_call: -; j_call: TRBJ2-3; v_call: TRBV29-1; cdr3_nt: TGCAGCGCTAAACAGGGAATGCAGTATTTT; cdr3_aa: CSAKQGMQYF
clone_size: few; d_call: -; j_call: TRBJ2-7; v_call: TRBV5-5; cdr3_nt: TGTGCCAGCAGCTTGTCAGTACTCGTACGCGAGCAGTACTTC; cdr3_aa: CASSLSVLVREQYF
clone_size: -; d_call: -; j_call: TRBJ2-3; v_call: TRBV9; cdr3_nt: TGTGCCAGCAGCGTTTTCGGAGGGACTCCAGATACGCAGTATTTT; cdr3_aa: CASSVFGGTPDTQYF
clone_size: -; d_call: -; j_call: TRBJ1-3; v_call: TRBV4-3; cdr3_nt: TGCGCCAGCAGCCAAGTTCCAGTCTCTGGAAACACCATATATTTT; cdr3_aa: CASSQVPVSGNTIYF
clone_size: -; d_call: TRBD1; j_call: TRBJ1-2; v_call: TRBV28; cdr3_nt: TGTGCCAGCAGGGGACAGGACTATGGCTACACCTTC; cdr3_aa: CASRGQDYGYTF
clone_size: -; d_call: -; j_call: TRBJ1-1; v_call: TRBV4-3; cdr3_nt: TGCGCCAGCAGCCAAGCGGATTATGATGAGGGGGGGGCAACTTTCTTT; cdr3_aa: CASSQADYDEGGATFF
clone_size: -; d_call: -; j_call: TRBJ1-3; v_call: TRBV2; cdr3_nt: TGTGCCAGCAGTGCAGGGACGGTTAGAAACACCATATATTTT; cdr3_aa: CASSAGTVRNTIYF
clone_size: few; d_call: TRBD2; j_call: TRBJ2-1; v_call: TRBV4-2; cdr3_nt: TGTGCCAGCAGCCAAGGTACTAGCGGGGCCGCGCAGTTCTTC; cdr3_aa: CASSQGTSGAAQFF
clone_size: -; d_call: -; j_call: TRBJ1-2; v_call: TRBV12-3/TRBV12-4; cdr3_nt: TGTGCCAGCAGCCCACAGGGAGAGTGGTATGGCTACACCTTC; cdr3_aa: CASSPQGEWYGYTF
clone_size: few; d_call: -; j_call: TRBJ2-3; v_call: TRBV6-5; cdr3_nt: TGTGCCAGCAGTTACAGGGGAATTAGCACAGATACGCAGTATTTT; cdr3_aa: CASSYRGISTDTQYF
clone_size: -; d_call: TRBD1; j_call: TRBJ1-6; v_call: TRBV5-1; cdr3_nt: TGCGCCAGCAGCATCGGGACAGGGCATTCACCCCTCCACTTT; cdr3_aa: CASSIGTGHSPLHF
clone_size: few; d_call: -; j_call: TRBJ2-1; v_call: TRBV5-1; cdr3_nt: TGCGCCAGCAGCTTGGTAGTTATGGCCTACAATGAGCAGTTCTTC; cdr3_aa: CASSLVVMAYNEQFF
clone_size: -; d_call: -; j_call: TRBJ1-2; v_call: TRBV20-1; cdr3_nt: TGCAGTGCTAGGGGCTTGGACAACTATGGCTACACCTTC; cdr3_aa: CSARGLDNYGYTF
clone_size: many; d_call: -; j_call: TRBJ2-3; v_call: TRBV12-3/TRBV12-4; cdr3_nt: TGTGCCAGCATTAATAAAGGGGTACGCACAGATACGCAGTATTTT; cdr3_aa: CASINKGVRTDTQYF
clone_size: few; d_call: -; j_call: TRBJ2-2; v_call: TRBV7-2; cdr3_nt: TGTGCCAGCAGCTTGCGACGGGAGAACACCGGGGAGCTGTTTTTT; cdr3_aa: CASSLRRENTGELFF
clone_size: -; d_call: -; j_call: TRBJ2-7; v_call: TRBV27; cdr3_nt: TGTGCCAGCAGTCTGATGCCGGGAAGTCACGAGCAGTACTTC; cdr3_aa: CASSLMPGSHEQYF
clone_size: few; d_call: -; j_call: TRBJ2-7; v_call: TRBV25-1; cdr3_nt: TGTGCCAGCAGTGAACCCCGGGACCACGAGCAGTACTTC; cdr3_aa: CASSEPRDHEQYF
clone_size: -; d_call: TRBD1; j_call: TRBJ2-7; v_call: TRBV10-2; cdr3_nt: TGCGCCACCCACTCAGGGGGCCCCTACGAGCAGTACTTC; cdr3_aa: CATHSGGPYEQYF
clone_size: -; d_call: -; j_call: TRBJ2-3; v_call: TRBV9; cdr3_nt: TGTGCCAGCAGCGGACGGCACACAGATACGCAGTATTTT; cdr3_aa: CASSGRHTDTQYF
clone_size: -; d_call: TRBD2; j_call: TRBJ2-1; v_call: TRBV5-1; cdr3_nt: TGCGCCAGCAGCTTGGCAGGCCCGGGACTAGGCTACAATGAGCAGTTCTTC; cdr3_aa: CASSLAGPGLGYNEQFF
clone_size: few; d_call: -; j_call: TRBJ2-7; v_call: TRBV4-3; cdr3_nt: TGCGCCAGCAGCCAGGAGATCACCTACGAGCAGTACTTC; cdr3_aa: CASSQEITYEQYF
clone_size: -; d_call: -; j_call: TRBJ1-2; v_call: TRBV4-2; cdr3_nt: TGTGCCAGCAGCCAAGATGGCCCCAGGGAATGGAAGGATGGCTACACCTTC; cdr3_aa: CASSQDGPREWKDGYTF
clone_size: -; d_call: -; j_call: TRBJ2-5; v_call: TRBV5-1; cdr3_nt: TGCGCCAGCAGCTTGGATCCTTATAGAGGGGAGACCCAGTACTTC; cdr3_aa: CASSLDPYRGETQYF
clone_size: -; d_call: -; j_call: TRBJ2-2; v_call: TRBV7-8; cdr3_nt: TGTGCCAGCAGCCCCGGGAGAATAGGGACCGGGGAGCTGTTTTTT; cdr3_aa: CASSPGRIGTGELFF